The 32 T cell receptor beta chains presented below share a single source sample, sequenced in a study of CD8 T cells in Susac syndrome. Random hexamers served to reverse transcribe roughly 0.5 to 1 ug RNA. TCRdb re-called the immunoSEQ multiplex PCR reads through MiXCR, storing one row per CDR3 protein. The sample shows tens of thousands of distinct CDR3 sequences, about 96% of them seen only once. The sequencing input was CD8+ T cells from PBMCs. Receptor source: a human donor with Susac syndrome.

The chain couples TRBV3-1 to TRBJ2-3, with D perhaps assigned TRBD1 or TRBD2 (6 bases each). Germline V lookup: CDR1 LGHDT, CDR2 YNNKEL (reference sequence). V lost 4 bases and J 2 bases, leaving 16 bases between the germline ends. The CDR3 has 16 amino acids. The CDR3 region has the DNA TGTGCCAGCAGCCCGAATCCGGGGGCCCCCACAGATACGCAGTATTTT. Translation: CASSPNPGAPTDTQYF.

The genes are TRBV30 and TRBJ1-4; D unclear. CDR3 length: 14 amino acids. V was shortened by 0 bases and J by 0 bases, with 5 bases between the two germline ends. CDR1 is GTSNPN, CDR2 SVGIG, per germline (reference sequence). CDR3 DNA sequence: TGTGCCTGGAGTGTGGCAGCAACTAATGAAAAACTGTTTTTT. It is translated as CAWSVAATNEKLFF.

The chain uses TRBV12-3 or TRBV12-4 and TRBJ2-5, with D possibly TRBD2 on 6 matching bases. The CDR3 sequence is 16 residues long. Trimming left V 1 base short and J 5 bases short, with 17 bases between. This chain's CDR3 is CASSLDSTPRGETQYF. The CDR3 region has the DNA TGTGCCAGCAGTTTAGATTCAACTCCCCGGGGGGAGACCCAGTACTTC.

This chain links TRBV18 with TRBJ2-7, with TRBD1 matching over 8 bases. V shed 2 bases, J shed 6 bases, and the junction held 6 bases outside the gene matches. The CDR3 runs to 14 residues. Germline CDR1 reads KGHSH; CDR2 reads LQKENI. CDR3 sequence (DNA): TGTGCCAGCTCACCAGGCAGGGGGCAGGGCGAGCAGTACTTC. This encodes CASSPGRGQGEQYF.

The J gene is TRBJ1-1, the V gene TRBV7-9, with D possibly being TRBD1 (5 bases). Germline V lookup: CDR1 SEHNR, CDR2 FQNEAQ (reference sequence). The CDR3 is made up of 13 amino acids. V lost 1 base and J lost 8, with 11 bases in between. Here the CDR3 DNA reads TGTGCCAGCAGCTTAGGTAGAGACAGAGAAGCTTTCTTT. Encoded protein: CASSLGRDREAFF.

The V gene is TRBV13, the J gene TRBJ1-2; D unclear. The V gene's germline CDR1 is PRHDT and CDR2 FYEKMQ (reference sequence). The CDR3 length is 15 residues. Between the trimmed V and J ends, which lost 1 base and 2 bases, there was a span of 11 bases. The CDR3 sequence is CASSLAVPQNYGYTF. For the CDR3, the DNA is TGTGCCAGCAGCTTAGCTGTACCACAAAACTATGGCTACACCTTC.

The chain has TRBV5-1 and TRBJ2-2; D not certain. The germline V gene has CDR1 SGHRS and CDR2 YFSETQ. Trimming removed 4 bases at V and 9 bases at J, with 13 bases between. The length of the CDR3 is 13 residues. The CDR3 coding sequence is TGCGCCAGCAGCCCGGAAGTCGGTCGGGAGCTGTTTTTT. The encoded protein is CASSPEVGRELFF. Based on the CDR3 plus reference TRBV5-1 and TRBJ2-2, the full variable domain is KAGVTQTPRYLIKTRGQQVTLSCSPISGHRSVSWYQQTPGQGLQFLFEYFSETQRNKGNFPGRFSGRQFSNSRSEMNVSTLELGDSALYLCASSPEVGRELFFGEGSRLTVL.

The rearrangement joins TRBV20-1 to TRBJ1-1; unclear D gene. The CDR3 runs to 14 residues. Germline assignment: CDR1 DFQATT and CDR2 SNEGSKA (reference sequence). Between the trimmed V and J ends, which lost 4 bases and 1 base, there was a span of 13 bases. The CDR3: CSAIVGGRNTEAFF. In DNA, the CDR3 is TGCAGTGCTATTGTCGGCGGTAGGAACACTGAAGCTTTCTTT.

The chain's CDR3 is CASSIEIAGANVLTF. CDR3 bases: TGTGCCAGTAGTATAGAGATCGCCGGGGCCAACGTCCTGACTTTC. V and J are TRBV19 and TRBJ2-6, with D unresolved. Between the trimmed V and J ends, which lost 0 bases and 4 bases, there was a span of 7 bases. The CDR3 sequence is 15 residues long. Germline V lookup: CDR1 LNHDA, CDR2 SQIVND (reference sequence).

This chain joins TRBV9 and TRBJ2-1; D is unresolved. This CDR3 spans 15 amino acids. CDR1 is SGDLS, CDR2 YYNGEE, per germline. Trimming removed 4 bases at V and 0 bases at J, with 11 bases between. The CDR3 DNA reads TGTGCCAGCAGCACTGGTGAGAGCTCCTACAATGAGCAGTTCTTC. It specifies CASSTGESSYNEQFF.

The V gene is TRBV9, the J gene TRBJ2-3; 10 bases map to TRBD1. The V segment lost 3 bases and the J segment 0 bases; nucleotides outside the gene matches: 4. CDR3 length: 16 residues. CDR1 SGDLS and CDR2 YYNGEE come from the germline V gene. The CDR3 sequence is CASSGDRGFSTDTQYF. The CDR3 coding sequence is TGTGCCAGCAGCGGGGACAGGGGATTTAGCACAGATACGCAGTATTTT.

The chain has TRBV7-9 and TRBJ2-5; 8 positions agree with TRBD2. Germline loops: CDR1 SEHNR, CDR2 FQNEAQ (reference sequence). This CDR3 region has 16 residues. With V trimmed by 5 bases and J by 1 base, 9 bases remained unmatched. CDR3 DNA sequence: TGTGCCAGCAGCAAAGCACGGGGGGGGATCCAAGAGACCCAGTACTTC. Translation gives CASSKARGGIQETQYF.

CDR3 sequence: CSARDIGDPQAQYF. CDR3 nucleotide sequence: TGCAGTGCTAGAGATATCGGGGACCCCCAGGCGCAGTATTTT. The chain is built from TRBV20-1 and TRBJ2-3; D possibly uses TRBD1 or TRBD2 (5 bases each). The length of the CDR3 is 14 residues. Trimming pared 0 bases from V and 10 bases from J, leaving 17 bases between. Germline V lookup: CDR1 DFQATT, CDR2 SNEGSKA (reference sequence).

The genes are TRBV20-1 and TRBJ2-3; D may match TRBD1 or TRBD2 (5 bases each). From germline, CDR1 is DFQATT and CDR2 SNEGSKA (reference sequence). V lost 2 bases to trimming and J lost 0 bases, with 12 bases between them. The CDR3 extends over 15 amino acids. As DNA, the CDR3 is TGCAGTGCTAGATCCCGGGACGGTAGCACAGATACGCAGTATTTT. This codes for CSARSRDGSTDTQYF.

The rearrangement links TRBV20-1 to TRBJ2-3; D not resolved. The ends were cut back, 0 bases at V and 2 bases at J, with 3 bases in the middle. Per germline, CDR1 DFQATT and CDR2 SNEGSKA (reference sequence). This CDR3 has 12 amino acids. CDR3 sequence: CSARESTDTQYF. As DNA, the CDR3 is TGCAGTGCTAGAGAGTCCACAGATACGCAGTATTTT.

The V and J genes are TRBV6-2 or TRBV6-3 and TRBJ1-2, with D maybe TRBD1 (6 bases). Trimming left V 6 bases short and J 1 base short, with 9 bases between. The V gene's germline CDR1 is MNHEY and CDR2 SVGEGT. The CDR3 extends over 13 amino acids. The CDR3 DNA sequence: TGTGCCAGCAGACAGGACAGTAACTATGGCTACACCTTC. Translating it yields CASRQDSNYGYTF.

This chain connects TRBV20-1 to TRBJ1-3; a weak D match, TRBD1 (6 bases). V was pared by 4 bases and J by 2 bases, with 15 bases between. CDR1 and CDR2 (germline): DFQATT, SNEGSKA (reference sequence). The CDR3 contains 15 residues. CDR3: CSATPPGATGNTIYF. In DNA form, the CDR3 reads TGCAGTGCTACCCCTCCGGGGGCGACTGGAAACACCATATATTTT.

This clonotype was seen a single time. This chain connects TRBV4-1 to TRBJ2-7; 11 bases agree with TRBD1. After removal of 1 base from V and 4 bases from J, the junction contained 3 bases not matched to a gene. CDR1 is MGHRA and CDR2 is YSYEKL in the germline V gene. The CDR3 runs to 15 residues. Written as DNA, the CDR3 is TGCGCCAGCAGCCAAGGAGGGACAGGGGGTTACGAGCAGTACTTC. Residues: CASSQGGTGGYEQYF.

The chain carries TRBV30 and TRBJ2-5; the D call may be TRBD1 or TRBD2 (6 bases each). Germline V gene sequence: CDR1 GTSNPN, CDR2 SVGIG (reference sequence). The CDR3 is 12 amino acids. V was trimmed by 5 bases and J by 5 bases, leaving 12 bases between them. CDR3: CAWGGGTETQYF. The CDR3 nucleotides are TGTGCCTGGGGAGGGGGTACCGAGACCCAGTACTTC.

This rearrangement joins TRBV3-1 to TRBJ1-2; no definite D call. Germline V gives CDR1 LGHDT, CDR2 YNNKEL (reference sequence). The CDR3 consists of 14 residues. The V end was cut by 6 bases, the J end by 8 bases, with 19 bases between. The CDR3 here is CASSPTRESWGYTF. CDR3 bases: TGTGCCAGCAGTCCCACCCGGGAGTCTTGGGGCTACACCTTC.

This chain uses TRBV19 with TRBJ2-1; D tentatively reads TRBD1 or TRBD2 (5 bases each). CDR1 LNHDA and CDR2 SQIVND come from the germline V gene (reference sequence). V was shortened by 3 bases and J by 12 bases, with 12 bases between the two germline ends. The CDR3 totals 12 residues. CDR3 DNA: TGTGCCAGTAGTATTGGGGACCGACGGCAGTTCTTC. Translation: CASSIGDRRQFF. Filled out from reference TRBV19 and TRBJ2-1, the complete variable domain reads DGGITQSPKYLFRKEGQNVTLSCEQNLNHDAMYWYRQDPGQGLRLIYYSQIVNDFQKGDIAEGYSVSREKKESFPLTVTSAQKNPTAFYLCASSIGDRRQFFGPGTRLTVL.

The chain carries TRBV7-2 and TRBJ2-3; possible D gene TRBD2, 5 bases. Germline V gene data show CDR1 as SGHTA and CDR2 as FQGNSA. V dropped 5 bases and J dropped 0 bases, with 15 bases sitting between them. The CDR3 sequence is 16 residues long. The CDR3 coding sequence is TGTGCCAGCAGCCCCCTCAGCGGTGCTAGCACAGATACGCAGTATTTT. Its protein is CASSPLSGASTDTQYF.

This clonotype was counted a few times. The DNA for the CDR3 is TGTGCCAGCAGTCCAACAGGGTTGGGCAATCAGCCCCAGCATTTT. Its protein is CASSPTGLGNQPQHF. The chain has TRBV27 and TRBJ1-5; possibly TRBD1 for D (6 bases). The CDR3 covers 15 residues. Germline CDR1 MNHEY, CDR2 SMNVEV (reference sequence). V lost 5 bases and J lost 2, with 13 bases in between.

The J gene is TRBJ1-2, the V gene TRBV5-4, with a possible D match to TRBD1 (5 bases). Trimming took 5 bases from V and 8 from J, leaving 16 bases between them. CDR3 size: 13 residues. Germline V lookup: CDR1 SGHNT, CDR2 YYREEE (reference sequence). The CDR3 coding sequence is TGTGCCAGCAGTTGGGGGGGGAGTTCGGGCTACACCTTC. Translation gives CASSWGGSSGYTF.

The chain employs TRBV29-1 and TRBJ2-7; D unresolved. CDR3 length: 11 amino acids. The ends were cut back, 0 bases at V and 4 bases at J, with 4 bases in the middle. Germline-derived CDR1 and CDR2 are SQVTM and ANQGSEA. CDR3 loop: CSVEEGYEQYF. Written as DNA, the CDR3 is TGCAGCGTTGAAGAAGGGTACGAGCAGTACTTC.

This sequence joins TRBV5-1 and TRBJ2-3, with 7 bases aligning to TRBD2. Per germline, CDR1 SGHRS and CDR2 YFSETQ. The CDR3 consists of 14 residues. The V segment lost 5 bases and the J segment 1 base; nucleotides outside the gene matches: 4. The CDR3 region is CASRESGGTDTQYF. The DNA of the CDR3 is TGCGCCAGCAGGGAGAGCGGGGGCACAGATACGCAGTATTTT.

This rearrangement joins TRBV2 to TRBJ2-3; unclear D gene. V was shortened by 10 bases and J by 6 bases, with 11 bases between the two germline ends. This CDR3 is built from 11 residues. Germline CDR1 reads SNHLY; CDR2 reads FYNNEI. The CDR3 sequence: CATLIRDTQYF. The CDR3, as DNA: TGTGCCACGCTAATCCGCGATACGCAGTATTTT.

CDR3 amino acids: CASSPDLFTGYTF. CDR3 DNA: TGCGCCAGCAGCCCCGATCTTTTTACTGGCTACACCTTC. This rearrangement joins TRBV4-3 to TRBJ1-2; D call uncertain. CDR1 and CDR2 from the germline V gene are LGHNA and YSLEER. The CDR3 has 13 amino acids. V was shortened by 4 bases and J by 7 bases, with 13 bases between the two germline ends.

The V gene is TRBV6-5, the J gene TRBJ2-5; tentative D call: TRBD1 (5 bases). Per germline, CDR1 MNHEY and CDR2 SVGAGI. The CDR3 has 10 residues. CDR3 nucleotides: TGTGCGACAGCCCAAGAGACCCAGTACTTC. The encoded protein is CATAQETQYF.

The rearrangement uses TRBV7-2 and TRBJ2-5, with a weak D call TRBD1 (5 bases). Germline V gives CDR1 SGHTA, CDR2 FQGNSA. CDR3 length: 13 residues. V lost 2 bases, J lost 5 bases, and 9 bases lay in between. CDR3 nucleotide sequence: TGTGCCAGCAGCTTAACAGGACCGGAGACCCAGTACTTC. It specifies CASSLTGPETQYF.

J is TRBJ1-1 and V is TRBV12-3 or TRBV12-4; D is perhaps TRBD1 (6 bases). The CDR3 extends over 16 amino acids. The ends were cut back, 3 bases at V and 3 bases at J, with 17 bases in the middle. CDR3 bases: TGTGCCAGCAGTTTTAGGTCTGGTCCAGGGGACACTGAAGCTTTCTTT. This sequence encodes CASSFRSGPGDTEAFF.

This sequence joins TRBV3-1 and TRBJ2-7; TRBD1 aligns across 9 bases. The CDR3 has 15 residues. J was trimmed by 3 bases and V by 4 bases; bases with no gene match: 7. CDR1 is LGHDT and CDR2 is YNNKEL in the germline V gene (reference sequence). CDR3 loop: CASSRGQGFDYEQYF. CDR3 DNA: TGTGCCAGCAGCCGGGGACAGGGCTTCGACTACGAGCAGTACTTC.